The 21 T cell receptor beta chains presented below share a single source sample, sequenced in a study of control samples from healthy donors and cancer patients. The assay was immunoSEQ multiplex PCR, and TCRdb's table has in-frame clones only and misses some. This table has 90,000 to 100,000 clones, about 80% appearing once. Sample: blood. The receptors derive from a young woman in good health.

The chain couples TRBV19 to TRBJ1-2; a weak D match, TRBD1 (6 bases). The V gene's germline CDR1 is LNHDA and CDR2 SQIVND (reference sequence). Trimming left V 6 bases short and J 2 bases short, with 16 bases between. CDR3 size: 15 residues. CDR3 in amino acids: CASSRGGTGNYGYTF. The CDR3 DNA follows: TGTGCCAGTAGCCGAGGGGGGACGGGGAACTATGGCTACACCTTC. The full variable domain, its missing parts supplied by reference TRBV19 and TRBJ1-2, is DGGITQSPKYLFRKEGQNVTLSCEQNLNHDAMYWYRQDPGQGLRLIYYSQIVNDFQKGDIAEGYSVSREKKESFPLTVTSAQKNPTAFYLCASSRGGTGNYGYTFGSGTRLTVV.

The chain uses TRBV4-3 and TRBJ1-2; no reliable D call. The length of the CDR3 is 15 residues. V was cut by 0 bases and J by 4 bases, with 12 bases left in between. Germline lookup yields CDR1 LGHNA and CDR2 YSLEER. The CDR3 protein is CASSQEDKGGYGYTF. In DNA, the CDR3 is TGCGCCAGCAGCCAAGAAGACAAAGGAGGCTATGGCTACACCTTC.

The chain combines TRBV15 with TRBJ1-2; D remains unclear. The V gene lost 0 bases and the J gene lost 1 base, with 6 bases spanning the gap. From germline, CDR1 is LNHNV and CDR2 YYDKDF (reference sequence). The CDR3 length is 14 residues. The CDR3 spells CATSRDTDNYGYTF. CDR3 coding DNA: TGTGCCACCAGCAGAGACACGGATAACTATGGCTACACCTTC. Looking up the rest from reference TRBV15 and TRBJ1-2 gives the full variable domain: DAMVIQNPRYQVTQFGKPVTLSCSQTLNHNVMYWYQQKSSQAPKLLFHYYDKDFNNEADTPDNFQSRRPNTSFCFLDIRSPGLGDTAMYLCATSRDTDNYGYTFGSGTRLTVV.

This chain joins TRBV10-3 and TRBJ2-7; D is possibly TRBD1 (7 bases). The V and J ends lost 7 bases and 2 bases respectively, with 21 bases between them. The CDR3 covers 16 residues. Germline CDR1 ENHRY, CDR2 SYGVKD. CDR3 residues: CAIMASRDSFAYEQYF. The CDR3 DNA is TGTGCCATCATGGCCTCGCGGGACAGTTTTGCCTACGAGCAGTACTTC.

The gene calls are TRBV2 and TRBJ1-2; D is undetermined. The CDR3 has 13 amino acids. Per germline, CDR1 SNHLY and CDR2 FYNNEI. Trimming took 6 bases from V and 6 from J, leaving 14 bases between them. The CDR3 spells CASRVLAGNGYTF. The CDR3 DNA sequence: TGTGCCAGCAGGGTTCTGGCGGGCAATGGCTACACCTTC. Full variable domain (missing parts from reference TRBV2 and TRBJ1-2): EPEVTQTPSHQVTQMGQEVILRCVPISNHLYFYWYRQILGQKVEFLVSFYNNEISEKSEIFDDQFSVERPDGSNFTLKIRSTKLEDSAMYFCASRVLAGNGYTFGSGTRLTVV.

The rearrangement joins TRBV19 to TRBJ2-5; 7 bases match TRBD1. CDR3 size: 15 residues. The germline V gene encodes CDR1 LNHDA and CDR2 SQIVND (reference sequence). The junction had 3 bases not matched to a gene; V was cut back by 2 bases and J by 0 bases. The CDR3: CASSISRGYQETQYF. The CDR3 DNA follows: TGTGCCAGTAGTATAAGCAGGGGGTACCAAGAGACCCAGTACTTC.

J is TRBJ2-1 and V is TRBV5-1, with 8 nucleotides matching TRBD2. The CDR3 consists of 20 residues. Germline values: CDR1 SGHRS, CDR2 YFSETQ. The trim removed 2 bases at V and 0 bases at J, leaving 16 bases unmatched. The CDR3 is CASSFMDSGEITSSYNEQFF. The CDR3 coding sequence is TGCGCCAGCAGCTTCATGGATAGCGGGGAGATTACGAGCTCCTACAATGAGCAGTTCTTC.

This clone was observed a handful of times. The chain couples TRBV4-3 to TRBJ2-3; TRBD1 aligns across 10 bases. From germline, CDR1 is LGHNA and CDR2 YSLEER. With V trimmed by 1 base and J by 2 bases, 12 bases remained unmatched. The CDR3 has 19 residues. For the CDR3, the DNA is TGCGCCAGCAGCCAAGCGTATCCGGGACAGGGGTCTCACACAGATACGCAGTATTTT. Translation: CASSQAYPGQGSHTDTQYF.

The rearrangement uses TRBV7-2 and TRBJ1-1, with TRBD1 matching 8 bases. The V segment lost 0 bases and the J segment 11 bases; nucleotides outside the gene matches: 5. Germline CDR1 reads SGHTA; CDR2 reads FQGNSA. The CDR3 totals 13 residues. The CDR3, as DNA: TGTGCCAGCAGCTTAGCTCTGACAGGGGTGGCTTTCTTT. Encoded protein: CASSLALTGVAFF.

This clone showed up just once. This chain links TRBV30 with TRBJ2-5, with 9 bases fitting TRBD2. The ends lost 1 base at V and 5 bases at J; junction bases unmatched: 14. CDR1 is GTSNPN, CDR2 SVGIG, per germline (reference sequence). This CDR3 spans 17 amino acids. The CDR3, as DNA: TGTGCCTGGAGTGGGGGACCCGGGACTAGCCACCCCGAGACCCAGTACTTC. Its translation is CAWSGGPGTSHPETQYF.

V usage is TRBV12-3 or TRBV12-4 and J usage is TRBJ2-7, with 7 bases identical to TRBD1. V gave up 5 bases and J gave up 5 bases; unmatched junction bases: 3. The CDR3 sequence is 12 residues long. This CDR3 is CASSPQGDEQYF. The DNA for the CDR3 is TGTGCCAGCAGTCCTCAGGGGGACGAGCAGTACTTC.

V usage is TRBV4-2 and J usage is TRBJ2-1; D is undetermined. Germline V gives CDR1 LGHNA, CDR2 YNFKEQ. The CDR3 contains 17 residues. V dropped 0 bases and J dropped 2 bases, with 14 bases sitting between them. CDR3 sequence: CASSQESVLPPYNEQFF. For the CDR3, the DNA is TGTGCCAGCAGCCAAGAAAGTGTTTTGCCCCCCTACAATGAGCAGTTCTTC.

The V call is TRBV12-3 or TRBV12-4, the J call TRBJ2-7; D is unresolved. With 3 bases removed from V and 6 bases from J, the gap between germline ends came to 9 bases. The CDR3 spans 12 residues. In nucleotides, the CDR3 is TGTGCCAGCAGTTTTTCTGGGTTCGAGCAGTACTTC. It yields the protein CASSFSGFEQYF.

This clone was picked up a small number of times. The rearrangement uses TRBV27 and TRBJ2-6; D is possibly TRBD1 (5 bases). Germline loops: CDR1 MNHEY, CDR2 SMNVEV (reference sequence). V lost 2 bases and J lost 0, with 5 bases in between. The CDR3 spans 15 residues. CDR3 sequence (DNA): TGTGCCAGCAGTTTACAGGGCTCTGGGGCCAACGTCCTGACTTTC. Its protein is CASSLQGSGANVLTF.

The chain uses TRBV14 and TRBJ1-3; D gene uncertain. CDR1 SGHDN and CDR2 FVKESK come from the germline V gene. V was pared by 2 bases and J by 4 bases, with 12 bases between. The CDR3 is 15 amino acids. The CDR3, as DNA: TGTGCCAGCAGCCAATTACAGACCGAGGGAAACACCATATATTTT. Encoded protein: CASSQLQTEGNTIYF.

A single count supports this clone. V is TRBV10-3 and J is TRBJ2-3; possibly TRBD2 for D (6 bases). Germline lookup yields CDR1 ENHRY and CDR2 SYGVKD. This CDR3 spans 13 amino acids. V lost 10 bases and J 4 bases, leaving 15 bases between the germline ends. The CDR3 region has the DNA TGTGCCACCCGGGACTCCCAAGCAGATACGCAGTATTTT. Translated, it gives CATRDSQADTQYF.

The chain carries TRBV4-3 and TRBJ1-2; 10 positions agree with TRBD1. The germline V gene encodes CDR1 LGHNA and CDR2 YSLEER. V lost 0 bases and J lost 7; bases outside the gene matches: 8. This CDR3 spans 16 amino acids. The CDR3 is CASSQDGTGEVLGYTF. Here the CDR3 DNA reads TGCGCCAGCAGCCAAGATGGGACAGGGGAAGTGCTTGGCTACACCTTC.

This chain connects TRBV27 to TRBJ2-7; perhaps TRBD2 as D (5 bases). CDR3 length equals 13 residues. Per the germline V gene, CDR1 is MNHEY and CDR2 is SMNVEV (reference sequence). V lost 4 bases and J lost 6, with 13 bases in between. CDR3 region: CASSSVGGLEQYF. The CDR3, as DNA: TGTGCCAGCAGTTCGGTAGGCGGACTCGAGCAGTACTTC.

The rearrangement joins TRBV6-6 to TRBJ1-5; TRBD1 agrees at 7 bases. This CDR3 is 14 amino acids long. Looked up from germline, CDR1 is MNHNY and CDR2 is SVGAGI (reference sequence). V lost 6 bases and J lost 1; bases outside the gene matches: 3. CDR3 residues: CASSLGQSNQPQHF. The CDR3 coding sequence is TGTGCCAGCAGCTTGGGACAGAGCAATCAGCCCCAGCATTTT.

CDR3 sequence reads: CASTRRGDYGYTF. The CDR3 DNA is TGTGCCAGCACCCGACGGGGGGACTATGGCTACACCTTC. The genes are TRBV6-5 and TRBJ1-2, with a weak D call TRBD1 (5 bases). V lost 7 bases, J lost 3 bases, and 12 bases lay in between. Germline V gene data show CDR1 as MNHEY and CDR2 as SVGAGI. The CDR3 totals 13 residues.

The chain links TRBV6-2 or TRBV6-3 to TRBJ1-5; D gene unclear. The CDR3 runs to 12 residues. The V and J ends lost 6 bases and 6 bases respectively, with 9 bases between them. Germline V gene lookup returns CDR1 MNHEY and CDR2 SVGEGT. The CDR3 coding sequence is TGTGCCAGCAGCCGGATAGGTCAGCCCCAGCATTTT. Its translation: CASSRIGQPQHF.